Presented here are 28 T cell receptor beta chains from one specimen sequenced in a study of blood T cell repertoires in COVID-19. Measured with immunoSEQ multiplex PCR; TCRdb has only the in-frame clones, and not every one. The sample includes some 78,000 clones, 80% to 95% of them seen just once. The sample taken for sequencing was peripheral blood. The receptors come from a woman between 50 and 59 years old in a cohort sampled during active COVID-19.

This rearrangement joins TRBV11-2 to TRBJ1-2, with D uncertain. Trimming took 3 bases from V and 6 from J, leaving 11 bases between them. The V gene's germline CDR1 is SGHAT and CDR2 FQNNGV. The CDR3 consists of 13 residues. This CDR3 is CASSLREFHGYTF. The CDR3 nucleotides are TGTGCCAGCAGCTTGCGGGAATTTCATGGCTACACCTTC.

The genes are TRBV3-1 (or the pseudogene TRBV3-2) and TRBJ1-1; D is possibly TRBD1 (6 bases). V was cut by 1 base and J by 3 bases, with 12 bases left in between. The CDR3 loop spans 15 amino acids. The germline V gene has CDR1 LGHDT and CDR2 YNNKEL (reference sequence). CDR3 loop: CASSQGTVYYTEAFF. The CDR3 region has the DNA TGTGCCAGCAGCCAAGGGACAGTTTACTACACTGAAGCTTTCTTT.

V is TRBV18 and J is TRBJ2-2, with 9 bases fitting TRBD2. Trimming removed 5 bases from V and 2 bases from J; junction bases left unmatched: 6. The germline CDR1 and CDR2 sequences are KGHSH and LQKENI. CDR3 size: 16 residues. This CDR3 reads CASSAETSGNTGELFF. The CDR3, as DNA: TGTGCCAGCTCAGCCGAGACTAGCGGAAACACCGGGGAGCTGTTTTTT.

V gene TRBV11-2 combines with J gene TRBJ2-2; D call uncertain. There are 12 residues in the CDR3. CDR1 is SGHAT, CDR2 FQNNGV, per germline. V lost 10 bases, J lost 6 bases, and 12 bases lay in between. CDR3 loop: CATVFVAGELFF. The CDR3 coding sequence is TGTGCCACCGTTTTTGTAGCCGGGGAGCTGTTTTTT.

This chain uses TRBV6-5 with TRBJ1-2; possibly TRBD1 for D (6 bases). The CDR3 is 14 amino acids. V lost 2 bases and J 5 bases, leaving 12 bases between the germline ends. Per germline, CDR1 MNHEY and CDR2 SVGAGI. CDR3 coding DNA: TGTGCCAGCAGTTACGGTGTTACAGGGTATGGCTACACCTTC. Protein sequence: CASSYGVTGYGYTF.

The chain joins TRBV5-5 to TRBJ1-1, with TRBD1 identical over 8 bases. The germline gives CDR1 SGHKS, CDR2 YYEKEE (reference sequence). V trimming: 5 bases; J trimming: 4 bases; junction bases outside the gene matches: 7. The CDR3 has 14 amino acids. The CDR3 DNA is TGTGCCAGCAGTTCCGACAGGGGACGCACTGAAGCTTTCTTT. The encoded protein is CASSSDRGRTEAFF. Together with reference TRBV5-5 and TRBJ1-1, the CDR3 gives the full variable domain: DAGVTQSPTHLIKTRGQQVTLRCSPISGHKSVSWYQQVLGQGPQFIFQYYEKEERGRGNFPDRFSARQFPNYSSELNVNALLLGDSALYLCASSSDRGRTEAFFGQGTRLTVV.

The chain is built from TRBV19 and TRBJ1-3, with 9 bases lining up with TRBD1. Germline CDR1 and CDR2: LNHDA and SQIVND (reference sequence). V trimming: 7 bases; J trimming: 0 bases; junction bases outside the gene matches: 13. This CDR3 is built from 18 residues. For the CDR3, the DNA is TGTGCCAGTATGGGCGGAGGACAGGGGCCCCTCTCTGGAAACACCATATATTTT. Its protein product is CASMGGGQGPLSGNTIYF.

The V and J genes are TRBV28 and TRBJ2-1; 9 nucleotides line up with TRBD1. This CDR3 has 16 amino acids. V gave up 5 bases and J gave up 9 bases; unmatched junction bases: 14. The germline gives CDR1 MDHEN, CDR2 SYDVKM. CDR3 loop: CASSPPSGQGGSEQFF. The CDR3 nucleotides read TGTGCCAGCAGTCCCCCGTCGGGACAGGGAGGGAGTGAGCAGTTCTTC. The entire variable domain, with the rest obtained from reference TRBV28 and TRBJ2-1, is as follows: DVKVTQSSRYLVKRTGEKVFLECVQDMDHENMFWYRQDPGLGLRLIYFSYDVKMKEKGDIPEGYSVSREKKERFSLILESASTNQTSMYLCASSPPSGQGGSEQFFGPGTRLTVL.

The chain is built from TRBV18 and TRBJ1-4, with TRBD1 as a possible D gene (6 bases). Germline-derived CDR1 and CDR2 are KGHSH and LQKENI. V was cut by 6 bases and J by 5 bases, with 10 bases left in between. This CDR3 comprises 13 residues. The CDR3 DNA is TGTGCCAGCTCCCGGGACACCAATGAAAAACTGTTTTTT. Encoded protein: CASSRDTNEKLFF.

In DNA form, the CDR3 reads TGTGCCAGCAGTTTTTCGGGAGGGTTCACTGAAGCTTTCTTT. Protein: CASSFSGGFTEAFF. This chain uses TRBV28 with TRBJ1-1; no firm D call. The germline V and J ends were trimmed by 3 bases and 4 bases, with 12 bases remaining between them. CDR3 size: 14 residues. Germline V gives CDR1 MDHEN, CDR2 SYDVKM.

This clone was observed a single time. This CDR3 reads CASSEVASGNDEQFF. The CDR3 DNA reads as TGTGCCAGCAGTGAAGTAGCTAGCGGGAATGATGAGCAGTTCTTC. The rearrangement joins TRBV6-1 to TRBJ2-1; TRBD2 matches 9 bases. CDR1 is MNHNS and CDR2 is SASEGT in the germline V gene. V shed 1 base and J 8 bases; nucleotides not matched to a gene: 6. This CDR3 is built from 15 residues.

The chain employs TRBV3-1 (or the pseudogene TRBV3-2) and TRBJ2-1; perhaps TRBD2 as D (7 bases). V was clipped by 3 bases and J by 3 bases, with 9 bases between them. Germline CDR1 LGHDT, CDR2 YNNKEL (reference sequence). The CDR3 loop spans 14 amino acids. The CDR3 loop is CASSQGGLYNEQFF. The CDR3 DNA reads as TGTGCCAGCAGCCAGGGGGGGCTCTACAATGAGCAGTTCTTC.

The chain joins TRBV24-1 to TRBJ2-7; 7 nucleotides agree with TRBD1. Germline lookup yields CDR1 KGHDR and CDR2 SFDVKD. The V segment lost 5 bases and the J segment 3 bases; nucleotides outside the gene matches: 3. The CDR3 is 13 amino acids. Here the CDR3 DNA reads TGTGCCACCAGTGTTTCAGGGGGCTACGAGCAGTACTTC. It is translated as CATSVSGGYEQYF.

Concerning this clone: A junction end diverges from the germline sequence, so it may reflect a read error. The chain couples TRBV7-7 to TRBJ2-1, with 9 nucleotides matching TRBD1. There are 15 residues in the CDR3. Germline lookup yields CDR1 SSHAT and CDR2 FNYEAQ (reference sequence). CDR3 loop: CASSPQGAGYNEQFF. As DNA, the CDR3 is TGTGCTAGCAGCCCACAGGGGGCGGGGTACAATGAGCAGTTCTTC.

V gene TRBV9 combines with J gene TRBJ1-1, with D possibly TRBD1 on 6 matching bases. V lost 0 bases, J lost 4 bases, and 13 bases lay in between. Germline CDR1 is SGDLS and CDR2 is YYNGEE. CDR3 size: 15 residues. CDR3 in DNA: TGTGCCAGCAGCGTAGGCCAGGGGTTGAGCACTGAAGCTTTCTTT. Translating gives CASSVGQGLSTEAFF.

This clone was recorded only once. V is TRBV29-1 and J is TRBJ1-1; no clear D gene. CDR1 is SQVTM and CDR2 is ANQGSEA in the germline V gene. V gave up 4 bases and J gave up 2 bases, with 8 bases separating them. The CDR3 totals 12 residues. The chain's CDR3 is CSVGRANTEAFF. DNA for the CDR3: TGCAGCGTTGGGAGGGCTAACACTGAAGCTTTCTTT.

This clone was counted between two and nine times. The chain recombines TRBV2 with TRBJ1-6; D gene uncertain. The CDR3 length is 17 residues. Germline CDR1 reads SNHLY; CDR2 reads FYNNEI. The V end lost 1 base, the J end lost 0 bases, and 10 bases lay between the germline ends. As DNA, the CDR3 is TGTGCCAGCAGTGAAGGGCAGGCAAGCTCCTATAATTCACCCCTCCACTTT. Protein: CASSEGQASSYNSPLHF.

The V call is TRBV28, the J call TRBJ2-7; D unclear. The germline V and J ends were trimmed by 6 bases and 0 bases, with 9 bases remaining between them. CDR1 is MDHEN and CDR2 is SYDVKM in the germline V gene. The CDR3 runs to 13 residues. CDR3 DNA: TGTGCCAGCAGCTCGACGGGCTCCTACGAGCAGTACTTC. The encoded protein is CASSSTGSYEQYF.

The CDR3 DNA sequence: TGTGCCAGCAGCTTGGGCCCAAAGGACTTTGCCTACGAGCAGTACTTC. It is translated as CASSLGPKDFAYEQYF. The rearrangement links TRBV7-8 to TRBJ2-7; D possibly corresponds to TRBD2 (5 bases). Between the trimmed V and J ends, which lost 3 bases and 2 bases, there was a span of 17 bases. Germline V gene sequence: CDR1 SGHVS, CDR2 FQNEAQ. The CDR3 length is 16 residues.

The chain joins TRBV28 to TRBJ2-3, with 7 bases lining up with TRBD2. V shed 8 bases, J shed 6 bases, and the junction held 11 bases outside the gene matches. Germline loops: CDR1 MDHEN, CDR2 SYDVKM. There are 14 residues in the CDR3. CDR3 coding DNA: TGTGCCAGCCTCTTAGGGGAGGGGATTGATACGCAGTATTTT. It specifies CASLLGEGIDTQYF.

The chain employs TRBV9 and TRBJ1-6; tentative D call: TRBD1 (5 bases). Germline V lookup: CDR1 SGDLS, CDR2 YYNGEE. This CDR3 is built from 15 residues. V was shortened by 0 bases and J by 9 bases, with 13 bases between the two germline ends. Written as DNA, the CDR3 is TGTGCCAGCAGCGTAGGGGGGAGGGGTGGTTCACCCCTCCACTTT. Protein sequence: CASSVGGRGGSPLHF. Drawing the rest from reference TRBV9 and TRBJ1-6, the complete variable domain is DSGVTQTPKHLITATGQRVTLRCSPRSGDLSVYWYQQSLDQGLQFLIQYYNGEERAKGNILERFSAQQFPDLHSELNLSSLELGDSALYFCASSVGGRGGSPLHFGNGTRLTVT.

The rearrangement uses TRBV24-1 and TRBJ1-3, with 8 bases that match TRBD1. This CDR3 has 17 residues. Trimming cost V 5 bases and J 2 bases; bases outside gene matches: 10. The germline gives CDR1 KGHDR, CDR2 SFDVKD. The CDR3 loop reads CATSVLFGQGTGNTIYF. As DNA, the CDR3 is TGTGCCACCAGTGTCCTATTCGGACAGGGAACTGGAAACACCATATATTTT.

The chain combines TRBV6-2 or TRBV6-3 with TRBJ2-1; 8 bases agree with TRBD2. This CDR3 is built from 16 residues. V lost 4 bases, J lost 4 bases, and 9 bases stayed unmatched. Germline CDR1 MNHEY, CDR2 SVGEGT. The chain's CDR3 is CASSSSGRGRYNEQFF. The CDR3, as DNA: TGTGCCAGCAGTTCCTCGGGGCGCGGGAGGTACAATGAGCAGTTCTTC.

This sequence joins TRBV11-2 and TRBJ2-2; TRBD2 matches 10 bases. J lost 7 bases, V lost 4 bases, and 9 bases had no gene match. Germline CDR1 is SGHAT and CDR2 is FQNNGV. This CDR3 region has 16 residues. The CDR3 reads CASSSNSGRYLGELFF. The CDR3, as DNA: TGTGCCAGCAGCTCTAATAGCGGGAGGTATCTCGGGGAGCTGTTTTTT.

The V call is TRBV30, the J call TRBJ2-1; D is unresolved. Germline loops: CDR1 GTSNPN, CDR2 SVGIG (reference sequence). The V and J ends lost 4 bases and 10 bases respectively, with 20 bases between them. This CDR3 region has 14 residues. The CDR3 bases are TGTGCCTGGAAACGTATGAGTCGTTCGTCCGAGCAGTTCTTC. It translates to CAWKRMSRSSEQFF.

The J gene is TRBJ2-2, the V gene TRBV19; D possibly corresponds to TRBD2 (6 bases). V was pared by 6 bases and J by 1 base, with 12 bases between. The CDR3 has 15 residues. CDR1 LNHDA and CDR2 SQIVND come from the germline V gene (reference sequence). The CDR3 DNA sequence: TGTGCCAGTAGGAGACGGGGACTGAACACCGGGGAGCTGTTTTTT. It encodes CASRRRGLNTGELFF.

This chain uses TRBV6-5 with TRBJ2-3, with TRBD2 matching over 7 bases. Germline V gene data show CDR1 as MNHEY and CDR2 as SVGAGI. The V gene end was trimmed by 6 bases and the J gene end by 1 base; junction bases not matched to a gene: 4. The CDR3 has 14 amino acids. In DNA, the CDR3 is TGTGCCAGCAGGCGGGAGCGGGGCACAGATACGCAGTATTTT. As protein: CASRRERGTDTQYF.

This clone was recorded once. The V call is TRBV4-1, the J call TRBJ2-1, with 8 bases fitting TRBD2. V lost 3 bases to trimming and J lost 4 bases; unmatched junction nucleotides: 11. Per the germline V gene, CDR1 is MGHRA and CDR2 is YSYEKL. The CDR3 totals 17 residues. DNA for the CDR3: TGCGCCAGCAGCCAGCGGGCGAGCGGGAGTCGATACAATGAGCAGTTCTTC. Protein sequence: CASSQRASGSRYNEQFF.